The rows below give T cell receptor beta chains drawn from one sample of a study of blood T cell repertoires in COVID-19. Generated by immunoSEQ multiplex PCR, the TCRdb table keeps only in-frame clones and is missing some. Of some 170,000 clones listed, about 90% were seen once; the top ten hold around 1.3%. Sequenced material: PBMCs or T cells enriched from blood (not recorded which). These receptors all come from a human donor with acute COVID-19. The donor label of this sample is uncertain. CDR3s include the opening cysteine and the closing phenylalanine or tryptophan. D genes are given only for firm matches. Clone size is stated in some rows and not others, as once, few, many or a class when expanded.

V gene	CDR3 length	D gene	clone size	CDR3 protein
TRBV19	15	TRBD1	NA	CASTSTGDFNYGYTF
TRBV6-5	13	NA	NA	CASRGLGNTEAFF
TRBV18	12	TRBD1	NA	CASSLGTGEAFF
TRBV11-2	18	TRBD1	few	CASSLKAGGSSYNSPLHF
TRBV25-1	12	NA	NA	CASSVAGYGYTF
TRBV4-1	13	NA	NA	CASRGGVNTEAFF
TRBV4-1	15	NA	NA	CASSQARGGSGTIYF
TRBV19	14	NA	NA	CASSIPGINYGYTF
TRBV4-1	15	NA	NA	CASSQGAVQGYEQYF
TRBV7-8	13	NA	NA	CASSLGWASPLHF
TRBV7-2	15	NA	NA	CASSLVARSRNEQFF
TRBV7-2	13	NA	few	CASSLSGEETQYF
TRBV10-3	14	NA	NA	CAISRTERNQPQHF
TRBV24-1	20	TRBD1	NA	CATSDLNTVRRGQTNEKLFF
TRBV28	13	NA	NA	CASTTDLPVEAFF
TRBV5-1	15	NA	once	CASSSRDTYLETQYF
TRBV12-3/TRBV12-4	13	TRBD1	NA	CASRGTGNQPQHF
TRBV10-3	13	TRBD1	NA	CAIAGTGGNTIYF
TRBV24-1	15	TRBD1	NA	CATSDNRGREYEQYF
TRBV7-2	15	TRBD1	NA	CASSADRGSNEKLFF
TRBV4-1	14	NA	NA	CASSQDRGSDTQYF
TRBV2	18	NA	NA	CASSFTWDKKSGQETQYF
TRBV9	13	NA	NA	CASSVGEDYGYTF
TRBV12-3/TRBV12-4	12	NA	NA	CASSLRVYEQYF
TRBV19	13	NA	few	CASKGDGGNTIYF
TRBV9	14	NA	NA	CASSVIPGDYGYTF
TRBV5-4	16	TRBD2	NA	CASSYGLAGGSYEQYF
TRBV5-5	14	NA	NA	CASSFYNVQETQYF
TRBV5-5	14	NA	once	CASSSSGIQETQYF
TRBV2	16	TRBD2	NA	CASLSGRGTSGPSQYF
TRBV19	13	TRBD1	NA	CAIGQGSLNEQFF
TRBV6-5	15	TRBD1	NA	CASSPGQLTGNTIYF
TRBV7-9	14	TRBD1	NA	CASSSGQDDQPQHF
TRBV6-1	15	NA	NA	CASSEALQGRGGYTF
TRBV28	15	NA	NA	CASIEGQHAGNEQFF
TRBV27	14	NA	NA	CASSSRRDPDTQYF
TRBV29-1	13	NA	NA	CSVWTANNYGYTF
TRBV5-5	14	TRBD1	NA	CASSWTGYNSPLHF
TRBV2	13	TRBD1	NA	CASSGTTGGAAFF
TRBV28	13	NA	NA	CASRVGVTYEQYF